This TCR beta chain was sequenced during a study of Graves' ophthalmopathy and Graves' hyperthyroidism. About the study: Peripheral blood was gathered at first diagnosis, ahead of any treatment whatsoever.

Amplification of TCR beta CDR3 regions used RNA transcripts. HTBI-primed first-round RT-PCR preceded second-round multiplex PCR. TCRdb processed the multiplex PCR reads anew with MiXCR; each CDR3 protein has one entry. This repertoire shows 340,000 or so distinct CDR3 sequences, around a sixth found once; its top ten account for approximately 13%. Study-wide points: Most expanded clonotypes from thyroid (those above 0.001 frequency) were also found in blood. A model built from 13 signatures distinguished ophthalmopathy from stable hyperthyroidism with 85% to 90% sensitivity and approximately 80% specificity.

This clonotype showed up many times. Its specificity is not known. This receptor was obtained from an adult man with Graves' ophthalmopathy. The sample consisted of peripheral blood.

CDR3 loop: CASSYSQNYEQYF. CDR3 coding DNA: TGTGCCAGCAGTTATAGTCAAAACTACGAGCAGTACTTC. The chain carries TRBV6-5 and TRBJ2-7, with D uncertain. V lost 3 bases to trimming and J lost 3 bases, with 9 bases between them. The CDR3 is 13 amino acids. Germline CDR1 is MNHEY and CDR2 is SVGAGI.